This TCR beta chain originates from a study of cytomegalovirus exposure and HLA in healthy donors. Study-wide points: What TCR beta sequences reportedly achieved was accurate prediction of HLA-A and HLA-B alleles in most subjects.

V lost 4 bases and J lost 4, with 13 bases in between. Germline CDR1 and CDR2: SGHKS and YYEKEE (reference sequence). The CDR3 consists of 14 residues. As concerns this clone: Its target is not known.

Primers: 60 Vbeta forward and 13 Jbeta reverse. The table came from immunoSEQ multiplex PCR; TCRdb's copy has only in-frame clones and leaves some out. Its table lists about 39,000 clones. Specimen: PBMCs. This sequence joins TRBV5-5 and TRBJ2-3; perhaps TRBD2 as D (6 bases). The sequence derives from a woman between 25 and 40 years old in good health and CMV-seropositive. CDR3 region: CASSLRQRADTQYF. Written as DNA, the CDR3 is TGTGCCAGCAGCCTACGACAGCGGGCAGATACGCAGTATTTT.